The 26 T cell receptor beta chains below come from one sample, sequenced in a study of blood T cell repertoires in COVID-19. Profiled with immunoSEQ multiplex PCR; TCRdb holds only in-frame clones, not every one. In the table there are fewer than 350,000 clones, nearly 90% of which are singletons. What was sequenced was PBMCs or T cells enriched from blood (not recorded which). The source of these receptors is a woman younger than 35 with acute COVID-19.

CDR3 in amino acids: CASSYNGRDTHSNQPQHF. In DNA, the CDR3 is TGTGCCAGCAGTTACAATGGTCGGGACACCCATAGCAATCAGCCCCAGCATTTT. This chain links TRBV6-2 or TRBV6-3 with TRBJ1-5, with D perhaps matching TRBD1 (6 bases). Germline CDR1 and CDR2: MNHEY and SVGEGT. This CDR3 spans 18 amino acids. Trimming left V 2 bases short and J 0 bases short, with 17 bases between.

The chain uses TRBV3-1 (or the pseudogene TRBV3-2) and TRBJ2-5, with D possibly TRBD2 on 5 matching bases. Germline CDR1 reads LGHDT; CDR2 reads YNNKEL (reference sequence). V was shortened by 1 base and J by 1 base, with 10 bases between the two germline ends. The CDR3 is 15 residues long. The CDR3 protein is CASSQAKRAQETQYF. The CDR3 DNA reads as TGTGCCAGCAGCCAAGCCAAGAGGGCCCAAGAGACCCAGTACTTC.

This chain links TRBV12-3 or TRBV12-4 with TRBJ2-7; 7 bases fit TRBD1. V dropped 6 bases and J dropped 5; count of bases not matched to a gene: 7. The CDR3 has 13 amino acids. The CDR3 is CASSYRDRDEQYF. CDR3 nucleotide sequence: TGTGCCAGCAGCTACCGGGACAGAGACGAGCAGTACTTC.

This chain joins TRBV11-2 and TRBJ2-6; D is perhaps TRBD1 (7 bases). V was shortened by 5 bases and J by 10 bases, with 21 bases between the two germline ends. Germline V gene data show CDR1 as SGHAT and CDR2 as FQNNGV. The CDR3 spans 16 residues. The CDR3 sequence: CASSPGGGDSRNVLTF. CDR3 nucleotide sequence: TGTGCCAGCAGCCCAGGCGGCGGGGACAGTCGTAACGTCCTGACTTTC. Full variable domain (outside the CDR3, taken from reference TRBV11-2 and TRBJ2-6): EAGVAQSPRYKIIEKRQSVAFWCNPISGHATLYWYQQILGQGPKLLIQFQNNGVVDDSQLPKDRFSAERLKGVDSTLKIQPAKLEDSAVYLCASSPGGGDSRNVLTFGAGSRLTVL.

The rearrangement uses TRBV7-9 and TRBJ2-1, with TRBD1 matching over 9 bases. V was clipped by 4 bases and J by 4 bases; unmatched bases: 5. The CDR3 covers 15 residues. The V gene's germline CDR1 is SEHNR and CDR2 FQNEAQ (reference sequence). CDR3 DNA: TGTGCCAGCAGCTCCCGGACAGGGGTTTACAATGAGCAGTTCTTC. Residues: CASSSRTGVYNEQFF.

The J gene is TRBJ2-1, the V gene TRBV6-5; D unclear. This CDR3 has 16 amino acids. The germline V and J ends were trimmed by 0 bases and 8 bases, with 17 bases remaining between them. Germline V gives CDR1 MNHEY, CDR2 SVGAGI. CDR3 in DNA: TGTGCCAGCAGTTACTCGGGCCACCGGCCGTCCGATGAGCAGTTCTTC. This encodes CASSYSGHRPSDEQFF.

On this clone itself: The junction and the germline gene differ at one end; a read error may be behind it. The chain links TRBV2 to TRBJ2-7; 9 bases map to TRBD1. The CDR3 length is 13 residues. Looked up from germline, CDR1 is SNHLY and CDR2 is FYNNEI. The CDR3 reads CASSEGTGADTGF. The DNA of the CDR3 is TGTGCCAGCAGTGAAGGGACAGGGGCGGACACTGGCTTC.

This chain uses TRBV6-2 or TRBV6-3 with TRBJ2-7; D is possibly TRBD2 (5 bases). V lost 2 bases to trimming and J lost 3 bases, with 5 bases between them. Germline V gene data show CDR1 as MNHEY and CDR2 as SVGEGT. The CDR3 spans 12 residues. As DNA, the CDR3 is TGTGCCAGCAGTTACGACTACTACGAGCAGTACTTC. This gives the protein CASSYDYYEQYF.

The chain uses TRBV7-8 and TRBJ2-1; D call uncertain. Germline assignment: CDR1 SGHVS and CDR2 FQNEAQ. The CDR3 contains 15 residues. Trimming took off 6 bases at V and 4 bases at J, with 16 bases between the two ends. For the CDR3, the DNA is TGTGCCAGCAGTCCGAGAATCCCCCTTTACAATGAGCAGTTCTTC. Encoded protein: CASSPRIPLYNEQFF.

The chain employs TRBV10-3 and TRBJ2-1, with 14 bases aligning to TRBD2. This CDR3 has 18 residues. Germline assignment: CDR1 ENHRY and CDR2 SYGVKD. J was trimmed by 2 bases and V by 1 base; bases with no gene match: 4. CDR3: CAISEFGLAGGTYNEQFF. DNA for the CDR3: TGTGCCATCAGTGAGTTCGGACTAGCGGGAGGAACCTACAATGAGCAGTTCTTC.

This clone was counted between two and nine times. This chain uses TRBV5-1 with TRBJ2-5; 7 bases map to TRBD2. The CDR3 spans 17 residues. Germline V gives CDR1 SGHRS, CDR2 YFSETQ. V dropped 0 bases and J dropped 0; count of bases not matched to a gene: 8. CDR3 in amino acids: CASSLARLGLNQETQYF. The CDR3 DNA is TGCGCCAGCAGCTTGGCCCGATTGGGACTAAACCAAGAGACCCAGTACTTC.

V usage is TRBV9 and J usage is TRBJ1-1; no firm D call. CDR3 length: 16 amino acids. The V gene's germline CDR1 is SGDLS and CDR2 YYNGEE. V dropped 3 bases and J dropped 2 bases, with 17 bases sitting between them. The CDR3 sequence: CASSGKAGVGNTEAFF. The CDR3 nucleotides are TGTGCCAGCAGCGGTAAGGCCGGGGTGGGCAACACTGAAGCTTTCTTT.

This rearrangement joins TRBV18 to TRBJ1-3, with D unresolved. This CDR3 region has 17 residues. Trimming took 4 bases from V and 0 from J, leaving 16 bases between them. Per germline, CDR1 KGHSH and CDR2 LQKENI. The CDR3 here is CASSQLRVGDSGNTIYF. The CDR3 nucleotides read TGTGCCAGCTCACAGCTCCGAGTGGGAGACTCTGGAAACACCATATATTTT.

This clone has only one observation. The chain joins TRBV5-5 to TRBJ2-7; possibly TRBD1 for D (6 bases). Germline loops: CDR1 SGHKS, CDR2 YYEKEE (reference sequence). V lost 2 bases to trimming and J lost 2 bases, with 11 bases between them. The CDR3 has 14 residues. This CDR3 reads CASSFGTRTYEQYF. CDR3 DNA sequence: TGTGCCAGCAGCTTCGGGACAAGGACCTACGAGCAGTACTTC.

This clone was found once. V gene TRBV2 combines with J gene TRBJ1-1; the D gene is possibly TRBD1 (6 bases). The germline V and J ends were trimmed by 7 bases and 5 bases, with 14 bases remaining between them. The CDR3 consists of 13 residues. From germline, CDR1 is SNHLY and CDR2 FYNNEI. The CDR3 DNA reads TGTGCCAGCACCGAACAGGGTGGAACTGAAGCTTTCTTT. This gives the protein CASTEQGGTEAFF.

The rearrangement uses TRBV28 and TRBJ2-7; 10 positions match TRBD2. The V gene's germline CDR1 is MDHEN and CDR2 SYDVKM. CDR3 length: 19 amino acids. V gave up 3 bases and J gave up 1 base; unmatched junction bases: 15. The DNA for the CDR3 is TGTGCCAGCAGTTTTGGGAAACTACTACGACTAGCGGGTTCCTACGAGCAGTACTTC. Protein sequence: CASSFGKLLRLAGSYEQYF.

The gene calls are TRBV7-2 and TRBJ1-6; D ambiguous. The CDR3 is 16 residues long. V lost 1 base to trimming and J lost 7 bases, with 14 bases between them. Germline values: CDR1 SGHTA, CDR2 FQGNSA. CDR3 DNA sequence: TGTGCCAGCAGCTTAGTTCCATTTGCGCGGAATTCACCCCTCCACTTT. Translating it yields CASSLVPFARNSPLHF.

This clone was observed a single time. This chain connects TRBV7-9 to TRBJ1-1, with 7 positions matching TRBD1. V lost 5 bases, J lost 4 bases, and 4 bases stayed unmatched. Germline V lookup: CDR1 SEHNR, CDR2 FQNEAQ (reference sequence). There are 13 residues in the CDR3. The CDR3 DNA follows: TGTGCCAGCAGCGATACAGGGGTCACTGAAGCTTTCTTT. Its protein product is CASSDTGVTEAFF.

The V call is TRBV20-1, the J call TRBJ1-5; 8 nucleotides line up with TRBD1. CDR1 is DFQATT and CDR2 is SNEGSKA in the germline V gene (reference sequence). Germline trimming cut 3 bases from V and 0 bases from J; bases unmatched to any gene: 13. This CDR3 comprises 18 residues. The DNA for the CDR3 is TGCAGTGCTAGTAGTGACAGGGGACGGGGAGATAGCAATCAGCCCCAGCATTTT. Translating gives CSASSDRGRGDSNQPQHF.

The V call is TRBV7-8, the J call TRBJ2-1; D uncertain. V shed 3 bases and J shed 6 bases, with 6 bases lying between them. The germline V gene encodes CDR1 SGHVS and CDR2 FQNEAQ. This CDR3 comprises 12 residues. CDR3 in amino acids: CASSLTFNEQFF. CDR3 nucleotides: TGTGCCAGCAGCTTGACTTTCAATGAGCAGTTCTTC.

The J gene is TRBJ2-1, the V gene TRBV25-1; 10 bases agree with TRBD2. The germline gives CDR1 MGHDK, CDR2 SYGVNS. V lost 6 bases and J lost 8; bases outside the gene matches: 10. This CDR3 has 15 residues. CDR3 nucleotides: TGTGCCAGCAGGGTGGGGACTAGCGATTGGGATGAGCAGTTCTTC. Translation gives CASRVGTSDWDEQFF.

The chain carries TRBV7-9 and TRBJ1-2; D not certain. V was clipped by 4 bases and J by 8 bases, with 17 bases between them. From germline, CDR1 is SEHNR and CDR2 FQNEAQ (reference sequence). This CDR3 has 14 residues. CDR3 DNA: TGTGCCAGCAGCTCCACTACGGCCACGGGAGGCTACACCTTC. The encoded protein is CASSSTTATGGYTF.

This chain joins TRBV6-5 and TRBJ2-7, with 7 bases aligning to TRBD1. The CDR3 is made up of 15 amino acids. The V gene's germline CDR1 is MNHEY and CDR2 SVGAGI. V was pared by 2 bases and J by 4 bases, with 8 bases of the junction left unmatched. The CDR3 DNA reads as TGTGCCAGCAGTTACAACCGGGACAGATCTTACGAGCAGTACTTC. The encoded protein is CASSYNRDRSYEQYF.

The genes are TRBV11-2 and TRBJ2-7, with no clear D. This CDR3 is built from 14 residues. The germline V and J ends were trimmed by 1 base and 2 bases, with 9 bases remaining between them. Germline CDR1 is SGHAT and CDR2 is FQNNGV. CDR3 DNA: TGTGCCAGCAGCTTAGTTTCAGGTCCCTACGAGCAGTACTTC. Translated, it gives CASSLVSGPYEQYF.

The CDR3 nucleotides are TGTGCCAGCAGCCAAGGGAGGGTCCTGGACACTGAAGCTTTCTTT. It specifies CASSQGRVLDTEAFF. The V and J genes are TRBV3-1 (or the pseudogene TRBV3-2) and TRBJ1-1; D is ambiguous. CDR3 length: 15 amino acids. Germline CDR1 is LGHDT and CDR2 is YNNKEL (reference sequence). V was cut by 1 base and J by 3 bases, with 12 bases left in between.

The chain joins TRBV6-5 to TRBJ1-1; tentative D call: TRBD1 (6 bases). Trimming left V 6 bases short and J 1 base short, with 12 bases between. Germline V gene data show CDR1 as MNHEY and CDR2 as SVGAGI. This CDR3 has 14 residues. CDR3 DNA: TGTGCCAGCAGGCTACGCAGGGGGAACACTGAAGCTTTCTTT. Its translation is CASRLRRGNTEAFF.